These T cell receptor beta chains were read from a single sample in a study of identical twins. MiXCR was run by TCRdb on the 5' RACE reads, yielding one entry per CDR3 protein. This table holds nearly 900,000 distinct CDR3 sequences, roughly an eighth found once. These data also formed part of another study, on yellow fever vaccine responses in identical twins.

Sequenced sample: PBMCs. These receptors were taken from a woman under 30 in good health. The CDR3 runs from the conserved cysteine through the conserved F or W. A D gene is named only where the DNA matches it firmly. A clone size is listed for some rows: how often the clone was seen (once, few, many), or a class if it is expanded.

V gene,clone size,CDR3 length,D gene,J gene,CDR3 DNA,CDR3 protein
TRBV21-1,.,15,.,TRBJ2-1,TGTGCCAGCAGCCTAGCGGGGGGGACGAACAATGAGCAGTTCTTC,CASSLAGGTNNEQFF
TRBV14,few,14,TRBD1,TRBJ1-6,TGTGCCAGCAGCCCCCGGGACAGGGCCGCCGACCTCCACTTT,CASSPRDRAADLHF
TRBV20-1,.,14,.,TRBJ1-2,TGCAGTGCTGACCCGGAGACGTCGAACTATGGCTACACCTTC,CSADPETSNYGYTF
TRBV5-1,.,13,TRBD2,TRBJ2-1,TGCGCCAGCAGCGGACTAGCGGGGAGTGAGCAGTTCTTC,CASSGLAGSEQFF
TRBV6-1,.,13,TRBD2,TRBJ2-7,TGTGCCAGCGTCCGGACTAGCGGCTACGAGCAGTACTTC,CASVRTSGYEQYF
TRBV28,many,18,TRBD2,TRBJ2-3,TGTGCCAGCAGTTTATGGCCCGCTGGCGGGGGGGCCGGAGATACGCAGTATTTT,CASSLWPAGGGAGDTQYF
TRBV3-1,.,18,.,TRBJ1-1,TGTGCCACCTCCAAGCAGGCCCCTTGGGGAACCCGGAACACTGAAGCTTTCTTT,CATSKQAPWGTRNTEAFF
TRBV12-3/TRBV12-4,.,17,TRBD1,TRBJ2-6,TGTGCCAGCAGTTTCGGGACAGGGGTATCTGGGGCCAACGTCCTGACTTTC,CASSFGTGVSGANVLTF
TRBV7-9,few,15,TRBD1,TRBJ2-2,TGTGCCACCGCAACGACAGGGGTCGACACCGGGGAGCTGTTTTTT,CATATTGVDTGELFF
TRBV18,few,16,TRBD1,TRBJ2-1,TGTGCCAGCTCACCACCAATCACAGGGGGTGTTGGTGAGCAGTTCTTC,CASSPPITGGVGEQFF
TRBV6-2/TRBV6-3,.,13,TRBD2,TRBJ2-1,TGTGCCAGCGGGTGGCGGGAGAGGAATGAGCAGTTCTTC,CASGWRERNEQFF
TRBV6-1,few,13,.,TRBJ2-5,TGTGCCAGCAAAATCTCAGCGGGAGAGACCCAGTACTTC,CASKISAGETQYF
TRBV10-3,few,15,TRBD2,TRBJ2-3,TGTGCCATCAGTGATGGCGGGAGCAGCACAGATACGCAGTATTTT,CAISDGGSSTDTQYF
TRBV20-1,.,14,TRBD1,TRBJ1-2,TGCAGTGTTCTTTGGACAGGGGCGGACTATGGCTACACCTTC,CSVLWTGADYGYTF
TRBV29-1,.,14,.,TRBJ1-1,TGCAGCGTTGAATCCGCAGGTATGAACACTGAAGTTTTCTTT,CSVESAGMNTEVFF
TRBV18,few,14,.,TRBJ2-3,TGTGCCAGCTCACCAATGGCAGCCACAGATACGCAGTATTTT,CASSPMAATDTQYF
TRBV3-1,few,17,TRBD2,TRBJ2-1,TGTGCCAGCAGCCACGGGAAGCGACTAGCGGGCCCCAATGAGCAGTTCTTC,CASSHGKRLAGPNEQFF
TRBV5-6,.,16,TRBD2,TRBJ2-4,TGTGTGATGCTAGCAGCGGGGGGGATGTCCAAAAACATTCAGTACTTC,CVMLAAGGMSKNIQYF
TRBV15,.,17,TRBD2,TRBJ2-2,TGTGCCACCAGCAGAGAGATTGCTAGCGGCAACACCGGGGAGCTGTTTTTT,CATSREIASGNTGELFF
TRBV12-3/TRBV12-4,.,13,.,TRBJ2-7,TGTGCCAGCAGTCAACAACTCCAGGGGGAGCAGTACTTC,CASSQQLQGEQYF
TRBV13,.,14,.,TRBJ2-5,TGTGCCAGCAGCGCAATAAACAGCGAAGAGACCCAGTACTTC,CASSAINSEETQYF
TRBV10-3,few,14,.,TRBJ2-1,TGTGCCATCTCTGACGGGACACTTAACAATGAGCAGTTCTTC,CAISDGTLNNEQFF
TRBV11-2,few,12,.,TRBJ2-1,TGTGCCAGCAGCTTAGATCTAGATGAGCAGTTCTTC,CASSLDLDEQFF
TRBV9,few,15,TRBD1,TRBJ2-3,TGTGCCAGCAGCGACCGACAGGGCGTGGGGGATACGCAGTATTTT,CASSDRQGVGDTQYF
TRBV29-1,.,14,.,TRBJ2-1,TGCAGCGTTGCGGGGGCCCCAGCCCTCAATGAGCAGTTCTTC,CSVAGAPALNEQFF
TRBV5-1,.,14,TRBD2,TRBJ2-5,TGCGCCAGCAGCTGGGGGGGATGGGGAGAGACCCAGTACTTC,CASSWGGWGETQYF
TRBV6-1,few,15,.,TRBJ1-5,TGTGCCAGCAGTGAAGATCGGGGCGGCAATCAGCCCCAGCATTTT,CASSEDRGGNQPQHF
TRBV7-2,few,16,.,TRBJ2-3,TGTGCCAGCAGCTTAGAATTTGGGGGAACCACAGATACGCAGTATTTT,CASSLEFGGTTDTQYF
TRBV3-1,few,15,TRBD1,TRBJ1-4,TGTGCCAGCAGCCAACCGGACAGGGTAAATGAAAAACTGTTTTTT,CASSQPDRVNEKLFF
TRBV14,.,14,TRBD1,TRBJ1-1,TGTGCCAGCAGCCAAATCAGGGGGCACACTGAAGCTTTCTTT,CASSQIRGHTEAFF
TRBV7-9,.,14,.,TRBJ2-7,TGTGCCAGCAGCCGAGCGGGTCAGGGGTACGAGCAGTACTTC,CASSRAGQGYEQYF
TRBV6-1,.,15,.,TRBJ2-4,TGTGCCAGCAGGGGCGGCCTAGAGTTTGCTGACATTCAGTACTTC,CASRGGLEFADIQYF
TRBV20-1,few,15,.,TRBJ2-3,TGCAGTGCTAGAGATGAGGTAGCGATCACAGATACGCAGTATTTT,CSARDEVAITDTQYF
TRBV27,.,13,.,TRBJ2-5,TGTGCCAGCAGTTTATGGCCACAAGAGACCCAGTACTTC,CASSLWPQETQYF
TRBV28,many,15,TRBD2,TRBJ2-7,TGTGCCAGCAGCAATCGACTAGCGGGGAGATACGAGCAGTACTTC,CASSNRLAGRYEQYF
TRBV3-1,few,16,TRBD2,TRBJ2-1,TGCGCCAGCAGCCAAGATCACGGGAGGTGGTACAATGAGCAGTTCTTC,CASSQDHGRWYNEQFF
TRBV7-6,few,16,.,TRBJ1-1,TGTGCCAGCTTGCTTTGGGGGGGCACGATGAACACTGAAGCTTTCTTT,CASLLWGGTMNTEAFF
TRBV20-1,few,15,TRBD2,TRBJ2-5,TGCAGTGCCTGTCGGACTAGCGGGGACCAAGAGACCCAGTACTTC,CSACRTSGDQETQYF
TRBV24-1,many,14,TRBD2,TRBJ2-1,TGTGCCACCAGTGACGGGGGGACCTACAATGAGCAGTTCTTC,CATSDGGTYNEQFF
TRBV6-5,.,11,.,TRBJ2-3,TGTGCCAGCGGGAATTCAGATACGCAGTATTTT,CASGNSDTQYF
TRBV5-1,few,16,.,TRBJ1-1,TGCGCCAGCAGCTTGTATCCCCAGGACGTGAACACTGAAGCTTTCTTT,CASSLYPQDVNTEAFF
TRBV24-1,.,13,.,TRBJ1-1,TGTGCCACCAGTGATGGACTTTGGGGTGAAGCTTTCTTT,CATSDGLWGEAFF
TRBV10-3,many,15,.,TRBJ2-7,TGTGCCATCAGTGCCAGACTAGATCCAGCCTACGAGCAGTACTTC,CAISARLDPAYEQYF
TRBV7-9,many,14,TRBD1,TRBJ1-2,TGTGCCAGCAGGCCGGGACAGGGGAACTATGGCTACACCTTC,CASRPGQGNYGYTF
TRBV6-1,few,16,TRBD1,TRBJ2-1,TGTGCCAGCAGCTCACCGGGGACAGGCCTTAACAATGAGCAGTTCTTC,CASSSPGTGLNNEQFF
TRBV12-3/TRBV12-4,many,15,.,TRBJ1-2,TGTGCCAGCAGTACAACCGGGACTGCCCTTTATGGCTACACCTTC,CASSTTGTALYGYTF
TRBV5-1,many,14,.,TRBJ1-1,TGCGCCAGCAGCTCGATGGTTAAGAACACTGAAGCTTTCTTT,CASSSMVKNTEAFF
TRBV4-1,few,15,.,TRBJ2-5,TGCGCCAGCAGCCAAGCCAACTGGGCTGGGGAGACCCAGTACTTC,CASSQANWAGETQYF
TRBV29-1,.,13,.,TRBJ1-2,TGCAGCGTCGTCCGAGAATTCTTAGGAGGCTACACCTTC,CSVVREFLGGYTF
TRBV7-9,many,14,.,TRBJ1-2,TGTGCCAGCAGCTTCGCAGTTTTGGGCTATGGCTACACCTTC,CASSFAVLGYGYTF
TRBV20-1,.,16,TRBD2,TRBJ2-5,TGCAGTGCTAGAGCCGCTAGCGGGAGGTCATGGGAGACCCAGTACTTC,CSARAASGRSWETQYF
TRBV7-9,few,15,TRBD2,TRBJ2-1,TGTGCCAGCAGTACCACTAGCGGGAGGGCCGGTGAGCAGTTCTTC,CASSTTSGRAGEQFF
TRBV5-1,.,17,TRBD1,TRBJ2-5,TGCGCCAGCAGCTTGGGACAGGGGGCCTCGTTTCGTGAGACCCAGTACTTC,CASSLGQGASFRETQYF
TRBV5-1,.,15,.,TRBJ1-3,TGCGCCAGCAGCTTGCCGCAGGTCGTTGGAAACACCATATATTTT,CASSLPQVVGNTIYF
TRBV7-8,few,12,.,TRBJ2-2,TGTGCCAGCAGCGGCGTCGTCGGGGAGCTGTTTTTT,CASSGVVGELFF
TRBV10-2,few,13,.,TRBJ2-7,TGCGCCAGCAGTCTTGTTGTAGGGAACGAGCAGTACTTC,CASSLVVGNEQYF
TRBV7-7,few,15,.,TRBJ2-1,TGTGCCAGCAGCGCGGGACTTACCTCCTACAATGAGCAGTTCTTC,CASSAGLTSYNEQFF
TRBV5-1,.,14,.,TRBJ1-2,TGCGCCAGCAGGGTCGACAGGTCCAACTATGGCTACACCTTC,CASRVDRSNYGYTF
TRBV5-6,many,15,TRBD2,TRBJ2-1,TGTGCCAGCAGCCCACTAGCGGGAGAGTACAATGAGCAGTTCTTC,CASSPLAGEYNEQFF